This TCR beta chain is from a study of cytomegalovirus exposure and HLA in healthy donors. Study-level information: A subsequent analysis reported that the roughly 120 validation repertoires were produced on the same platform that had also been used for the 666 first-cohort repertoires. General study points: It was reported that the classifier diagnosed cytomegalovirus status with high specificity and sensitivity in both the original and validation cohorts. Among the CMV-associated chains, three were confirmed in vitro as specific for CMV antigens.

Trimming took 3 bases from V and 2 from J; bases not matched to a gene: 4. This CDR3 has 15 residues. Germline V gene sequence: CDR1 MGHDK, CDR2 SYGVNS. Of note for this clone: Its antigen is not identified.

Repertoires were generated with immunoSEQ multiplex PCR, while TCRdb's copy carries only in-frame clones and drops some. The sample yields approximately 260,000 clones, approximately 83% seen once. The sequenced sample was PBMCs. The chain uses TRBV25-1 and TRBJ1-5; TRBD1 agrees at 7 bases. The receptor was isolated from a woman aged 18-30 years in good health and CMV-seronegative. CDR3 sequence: CASSDRGFGNQPQHF. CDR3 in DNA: TGTGCCAGCAGTGACAGGGGGTTCGGCAATCAGCCCCAGCATTTT.